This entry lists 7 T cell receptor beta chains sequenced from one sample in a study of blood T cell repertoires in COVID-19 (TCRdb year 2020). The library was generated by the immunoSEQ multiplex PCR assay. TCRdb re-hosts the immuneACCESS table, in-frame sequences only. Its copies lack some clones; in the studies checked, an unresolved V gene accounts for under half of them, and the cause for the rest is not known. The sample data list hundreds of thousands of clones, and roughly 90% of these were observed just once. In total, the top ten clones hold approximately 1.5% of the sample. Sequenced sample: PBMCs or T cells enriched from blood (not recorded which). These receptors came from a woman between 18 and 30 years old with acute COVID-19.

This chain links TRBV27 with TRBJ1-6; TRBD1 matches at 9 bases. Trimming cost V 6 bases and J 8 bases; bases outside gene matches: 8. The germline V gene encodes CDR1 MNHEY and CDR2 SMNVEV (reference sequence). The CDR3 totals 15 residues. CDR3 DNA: TGTGCCAGCAGGTCCGGGACAGGGCGGTATTCACCCCTCCACTTT. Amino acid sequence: CASRSGTGRYSPLHF.

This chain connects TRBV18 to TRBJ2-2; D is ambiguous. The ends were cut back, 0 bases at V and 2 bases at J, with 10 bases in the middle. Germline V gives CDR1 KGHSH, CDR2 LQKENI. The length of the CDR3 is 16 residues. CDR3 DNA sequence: TGTGCCAGCTCACCACCGAGAGGATACAACACCGGGGAGCTGTTTTTT. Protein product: CASSPPRGYNTGELFF.

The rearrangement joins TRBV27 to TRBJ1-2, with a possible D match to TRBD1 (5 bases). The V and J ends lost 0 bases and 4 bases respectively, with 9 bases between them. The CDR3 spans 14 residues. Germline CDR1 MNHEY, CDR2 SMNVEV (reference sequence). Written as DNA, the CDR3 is TGTGCCAGCAGTTTATCTGGACAATTCTATGGCTACACCTTC. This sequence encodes CASSLSGQFYGYTF.

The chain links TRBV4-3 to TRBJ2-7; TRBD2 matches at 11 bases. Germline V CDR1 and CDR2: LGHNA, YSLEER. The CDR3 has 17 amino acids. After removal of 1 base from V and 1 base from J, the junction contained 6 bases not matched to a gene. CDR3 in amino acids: CASSQVVTSGDSYEQYF. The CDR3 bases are TGCGCCAGCAGCCAAGTGGTGACTAGCGGGGATTCCTACGAGCAGTACTTC.

CDR3 DNA sequence: TGTGCCAGCAGCCAAGAGATAGCACTAGCGGGTGGGCGCACAGATACGCAGTATTTT. This translates into CASSQEIALAGGRTDTQYF. The V call is TRBV3-1 (or the pseudogene TRBV3-2), the J call TRBJ2-3; TRBD2 aligns across 9 bases. The J segment lost 1 base and the V segment lost 0 bases, leaving 11 bases of the junction unmatched. This CDR3 spans 19 amino acids. CDR1 LGHDT and CDR2 YNNKEL come from the germline V gene (reference sequence).

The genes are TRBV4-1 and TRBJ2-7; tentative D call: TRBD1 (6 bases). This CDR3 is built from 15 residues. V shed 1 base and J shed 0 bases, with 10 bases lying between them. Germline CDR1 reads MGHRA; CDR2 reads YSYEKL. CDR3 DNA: TGCGCCAGCAGCCAAGTCCAGGGGTTCTCCTACGAGCAGTACTTC. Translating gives CASSQVQGFSYEQYF.

The CDR3 DNA sequence: TGTGCCAGCAGCAAGGAGGGACTAGGGTTTCGGGAGCAGTTCTTC. Translation: CASSKEGLGFREQFF. The genes are TRBV21-1 and TRBJ2-1; the table's D call, TRBD2, was not checked against the DNA. TRBV21-1 is marked as a pseudogene. The CDR3 consists of 15 residues.